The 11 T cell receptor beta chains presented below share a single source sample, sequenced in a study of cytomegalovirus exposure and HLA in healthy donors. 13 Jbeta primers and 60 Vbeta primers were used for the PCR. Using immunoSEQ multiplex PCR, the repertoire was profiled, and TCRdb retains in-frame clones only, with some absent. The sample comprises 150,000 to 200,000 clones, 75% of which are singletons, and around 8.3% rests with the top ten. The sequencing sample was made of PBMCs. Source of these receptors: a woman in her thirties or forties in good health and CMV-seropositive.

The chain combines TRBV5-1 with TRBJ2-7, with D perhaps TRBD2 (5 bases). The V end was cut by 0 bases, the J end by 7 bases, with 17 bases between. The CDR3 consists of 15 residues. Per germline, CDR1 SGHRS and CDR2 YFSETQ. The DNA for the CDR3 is TGCGCCAGCAGCTTGGAGCCGGGAAACTTCTGGGAGCAGTACTTC. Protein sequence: CASSLEPGNFWEQYF.

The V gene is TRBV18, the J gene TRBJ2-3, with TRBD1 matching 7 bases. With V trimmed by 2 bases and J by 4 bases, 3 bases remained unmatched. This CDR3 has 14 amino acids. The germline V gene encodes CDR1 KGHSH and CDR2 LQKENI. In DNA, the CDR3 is TGTGCCAGCTCACCATATGACAGGGCAGATACGCAGTATTTT. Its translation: CASSPYDRADTQYF. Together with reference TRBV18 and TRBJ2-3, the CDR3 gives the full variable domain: NAGVMQNPRHLVRRRGQEARLRCSPMKGHSHVYWYRQLPEEGLKFMVYLQKENIIDESGMPKERFSAEFPKEGPSILRIQQVVRGDSAAYFCASSPYDRADTQYFGPGTRLTVL.

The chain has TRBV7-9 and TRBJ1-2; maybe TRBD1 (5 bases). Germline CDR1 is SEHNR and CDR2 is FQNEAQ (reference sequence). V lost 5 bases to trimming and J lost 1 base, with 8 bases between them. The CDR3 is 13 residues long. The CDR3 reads CASSLGGNYGYTF. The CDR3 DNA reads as TGTGCCAGCAGCCTCGGGGGTAACTATGGCTACACCTTC.

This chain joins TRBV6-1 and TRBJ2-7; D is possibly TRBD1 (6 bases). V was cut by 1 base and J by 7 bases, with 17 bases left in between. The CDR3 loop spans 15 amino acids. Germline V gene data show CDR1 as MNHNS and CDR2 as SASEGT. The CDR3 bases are TGTGCCAGCAGTGAAGGAGGGGATCAGGGGCGGGAGCAGTACTTC. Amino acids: CASSEGGDQGREQYF.

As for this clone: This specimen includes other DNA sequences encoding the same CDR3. The CDR3 sequence: CASSPSGYTEAFF. The CDR3 DNA is TGTGCCAGCAGTCCCTCAGGGTACACTGAAGCTTTCTTT. The genes are TRBV7-2 and TRBJ1-1; D is perhaps TRBD1 (5 bases). The CDR3 contains 13 residues. Trimming removed 6 bases at V and 3 bases at J, with 11 bases between. The germline V gene has CDR1 SGHTA and CDR2 FQGNSA.

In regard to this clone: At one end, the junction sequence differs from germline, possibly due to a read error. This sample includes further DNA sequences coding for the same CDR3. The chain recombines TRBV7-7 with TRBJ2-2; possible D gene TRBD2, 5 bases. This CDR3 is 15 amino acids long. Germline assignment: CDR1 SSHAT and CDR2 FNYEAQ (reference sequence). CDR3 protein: CASSLSGVNTGELFF. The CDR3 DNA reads TGTGCTAGCAGCTTGTCCGGGGTTAACACCGGGGAGCTGTTTTTT.

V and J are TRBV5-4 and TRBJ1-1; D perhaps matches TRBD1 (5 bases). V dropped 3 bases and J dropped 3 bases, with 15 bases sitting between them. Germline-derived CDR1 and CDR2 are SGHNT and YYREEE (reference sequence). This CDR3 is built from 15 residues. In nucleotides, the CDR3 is TGTGCCAGCAGCTCACTTTTGCCGGGGGACACTGAAGCTTTCTTT. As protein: CASSSLLPGDTEAFF. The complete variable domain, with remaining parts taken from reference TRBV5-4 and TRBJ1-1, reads ETGVTQSPTHLIKTRGQQVTLRCSSQSGHNTVSWYQQALGQGPQFIFQYYREEENGRGNFPPRFSGLQFPNYSSELNVNALELDDSALYLCASSSLLPGDTEAFFGQGTRLTVV.

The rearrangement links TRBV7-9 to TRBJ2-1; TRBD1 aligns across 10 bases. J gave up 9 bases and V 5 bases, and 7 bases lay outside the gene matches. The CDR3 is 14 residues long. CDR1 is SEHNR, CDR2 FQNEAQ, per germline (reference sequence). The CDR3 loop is CASSPGQGLSEQFF. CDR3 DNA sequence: TGTGCCAGCAGCCCGGGACAGGGGCTCAGTGAGCAGTTCTTC. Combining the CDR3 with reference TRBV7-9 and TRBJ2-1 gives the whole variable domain DTGVSQNPRHKITKRGQNVTFRCDPISEHNRLYWYRQTLGQGPEFLTYFQNEAQLEKSRLLSDRFSAERPKGSFSTLEIQRTEQGDSAMYLCASSPGQGLSEQFFGPGTRLTVL.

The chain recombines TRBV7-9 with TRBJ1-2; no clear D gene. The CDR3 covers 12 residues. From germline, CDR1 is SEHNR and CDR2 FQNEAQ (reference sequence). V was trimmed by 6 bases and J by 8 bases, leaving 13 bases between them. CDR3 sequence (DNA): TGTGCCAGCAGTAACGAGAAGTGGGGCTACACCTTC. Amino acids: CASSNEKWGYTF.

The CDR3 sequence is CASSTGQGYTDTQYF. DNA of the CDR3: TGTGCCAGCAGCACGGGACAGGGGTACACAGATACGCAGTATTTT. The chain recombines TRBV4-2 with TRBJ2-3; 10 bases line up with TRBD1. CDR1 LGHNA and CDR2 YNFKEQ come from the germline V gene. V lost 5 bases and J lost 2; bases outside the gene matches: 4. The CDR3 covers 15 residues.

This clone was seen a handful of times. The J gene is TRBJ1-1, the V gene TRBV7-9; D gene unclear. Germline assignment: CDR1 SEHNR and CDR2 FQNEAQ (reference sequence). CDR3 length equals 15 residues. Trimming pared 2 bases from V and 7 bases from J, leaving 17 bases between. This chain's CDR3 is CASSLRSGGLSEAFF. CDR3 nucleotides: TGTGCCAGCAGCTTAAGGTCTGGAGGTTTAAGTGAAGCTTTCTTT. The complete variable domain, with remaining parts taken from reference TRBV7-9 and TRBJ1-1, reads DTGVSQNPRHKITKRGQNVTFRCDPISEHNRLYWYRQTLGQGPEFLTYFQNEAQLEKSRLLSDRFSAERPKGSFSTLEIQRTEQGDSAMYLCASSLRSGGLSEAFFGQGTRLTVV.